One sample yielded the 8 T cell receptor beta chains listed below, sequenced in a study of blood T cells in healthy people across ages. Primers used in a second PCR of about 7 to 12 cycles were a sample-barcoded 5' primer and a J-beta primer mix. TCRdb ran MiXCR on the 5' RACE reads and lists one entry per CDR3 protein. The sample lists around 1.5 million distinct CDR3 sequences; approximately 32% were seen once. Sample: blood. The receptors were sampled from a woman aged 25 to 45 in good health.

This clonotype showed up just a few times. This chain uses TRBV20-1 with TRBJ2-1; 13 nucleotides line up with TRBD2. Germline assignment: CDR1 DFQATT and CDR2 SNEGSKA (reference sequence). The CDR3 has 15 residues. V gave up 6 bases and J gave up 12 bases; unmatched junction bases: 14. The CDR3: CSALLTGTSGNRQFF. DNA for the CDR3: TGCAGTGCCTTGTTAACCGGGACTAGCGGGAATCGGCAGTTCTTC.

The chain recombines TRBV3-1 with TRBJ1-1; D is possibly TRBD1 (6 bases). CDR3 length equals 14 residues. The germline gives CDR1 LGHDT, CDR2 YNNKEL (reference sequence). V dropped 5 bases and J dropped 2 bases, with 12 bases sitting between them. For the CDR3, the DNA is TGTGCCAGCAGCTTCGGACAGCTTAACACTGAAGCTTTCTTT. It is translated as CASSFGQLNTEAFF.

The rearrangement uses TRBV6-1 and TRBJ1-6; 12 nucleotides align to TRBD1. This CDR3 has 17 residues. Germline V CDR1 and CDR2: MNHNS, SASEGT. With V trimmed by 6 bases and J by 6 bases, 9 bases remained unmatched. The CDR3 reads CASSPRGDRGLNSPLHF. CDR3 bases: TGTGCCAGCAGCCCAAGGGGGGACAGGGGGCTTAATTCACCCCTCCACTTT.

The chain links TRBV4-1 to TRBJ1-1; D is undetermined. This CDR3 comprises 13 residues. Trimming cost V 4 bases and J 5 bases, with 11 bases left between them. Per the germline V gene, CDR1 is MGHRA and CDR2 is YSYEKL. CDR3 in amino acids: CASSPRGETEAFF. The CDR3 DNA sequence: TGCGCCAGCAGCCCGCGGGGTGAAACTGAAGCTTTCTTT.

V is TRBV30 and J is TRBJ1-2, with D possibly matching TRBD1 (5 bases). This CDR3 has 12 amino acids. The V gene lost 6 bases and the J gene lost 2 bases, with 10 bases spanning the gap. The V gene's germline CDR1 is GTSNPN and CDR2 SVGIG (reference sequence). The CDR3, as DNA: TGTGCCTGTTTGGACAAGAACTATGGCTACACCTTC. It encodes CACLDKNYGYTF.

This clonotype occurred a few times. The chain recombines TRBV21-1 with TRBJ2-7. TRBV21-1 is a pseudogene locus. The CDR3 consists of 14 residues. CDR3 amino acids: CASVTWVSAYEQYF. In DNA form, the CDR3 reads TGTGCCAGCGTGACTTGGGTCAGTGCGTACGAGCAGTACTTC.

V gene TRBV6-2 or TRBV6-3 combines with J gene TRBJ2-4; 8 nucleotides line up with TRBD2. Germline CDR1 reads MNHEY; CDR2 reads SVGEGT. CDR3 size: 16 residues. Trimming at V came to 5 bases and at J to 6 bases, leaving 12 bases not matched to a gene. CDR3 protein: CASSPPPGTRINIQYF. The CDR3 DNA is TGTGCCAGCAGTCCCCCACCCGGGACTAGAATAAACATTCAGTACTTC.

Comments on this clonotype: A single base separates this from a much larger clone, so it may be a read error. The chain joins TRBV29-1 to TRBJ2-3, with D perhaps matching TRBD2 (6 bases). V was cut by 3 bases and J by 4 bases, with 17 bases left in between. CDR1 is SQVTM and CDR2 is ANQGSEA in the germline V gene. The CDR3 runs to 15 residues. CDR3 coding DNA: TGCAGCGTTGAGGGACGGGGGAGCAGTGCAGATACGCAGTATTTT. This gives the protein CSVEGRGSSADTQYF.